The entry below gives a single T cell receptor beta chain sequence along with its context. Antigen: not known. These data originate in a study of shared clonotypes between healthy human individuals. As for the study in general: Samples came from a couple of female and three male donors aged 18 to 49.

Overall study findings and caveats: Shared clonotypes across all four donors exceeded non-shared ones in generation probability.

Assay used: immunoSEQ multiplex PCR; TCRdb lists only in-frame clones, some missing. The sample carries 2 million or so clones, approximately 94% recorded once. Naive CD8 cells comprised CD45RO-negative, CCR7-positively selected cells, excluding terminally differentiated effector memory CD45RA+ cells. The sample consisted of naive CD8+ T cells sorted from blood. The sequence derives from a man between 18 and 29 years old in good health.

This chain's CDR3 is CASSLYVMSSYEQYF. The CDR3 DNA sequence: TGTGCCAGCAGCTTATATGTTATGTCCTCCTACGAGCAGTACTTC. The V gene is TRBV7-2, the J gene TRBJ2-7, with D uncertain. The germline V gene has CDR1 SGHTA and CDR2 FQGNSA. The CDR3 is made up of 15 amino acids. Trimming cost V 2 bases and J 0 bases, with 11 bases left between them.